This T cell receptor (beta chain) originates from a study of blood T cell repertoires in COVID-19. Study-level background: T cells, B-cell-depleted T cells, or PBMCs supplied cDNA or gDNA.

Libraries were prepared by immunoSEQ multiplex PCR; TCRdb keeps only in-frame clonotypes and omits some of them. Of approximately 47,000 clones in the sample, around 84% are singletons; the top ten hold 2.6%. This CDR3 comprises 13 residues. Germline assignment: CDR1 MNHEY and CDR2 SVGAGI. J gave up 11 bases and V 6 bases, and 7 bases lay outside the gene matches. The V gene is TRBV6-5, the J gene TRBJ1-4; TRBD1 matches at 9 bases. Sequences were obtained from peripheral blood. The receptor was derived from a woman older than 75 with COVID-19, enrolled during active disease. CDR3 DNA sequence: TGTGCCAGCAGGTCGACCGGGACAGGGAAACTGTTTTTT. It yields the protein CASRSTGTGKLFF.